A single sample gave rise to the 23 T cell receptor beta chains below, sequenced in a study of blood T cells in healthy people across ages. Then a second PCR, running roughly 7 to 12 cycles, was carried out with a sample-barcoded 5' primer and a J-beta primer mix. TCRdb itself ran the 5' RACE reads through MiXCR, one entry per CDR3 protein. Of more than 1.4 million distinct CDR3 sequences in the sample, roughly 40% were seen once. The sequenced material came from blood. These receptors originate from a woman aged 18-29 years in good health.

This clonotype has just a few counts. The chain is built from TRBV3-1 and TRBJ1-2, with D unclear. The germline V gene has CDR1 LGHDT and CDR2 YNNKEL (reference sequence). V was trimmed by 7 bases and J by 5 bases, leaving 17 bases between them. This CDR3 contains 14 residues. The chain's CDR3 is CASTKFDGRYGYTF. CDR3 sequence (DNA): TGTGCCAGCACTAAATTCGACGGACGGTATGGCTACACCTTC.

This clonotype was seen a few times. The chain couples TRBV20-1 to TRBJ2-1; 8 nucleotides line up with TRBD1. The CDR3 spans 14 residues. Germline assignment: CDR1 DFQATT and CDR2 SNEGSKA (reference sequence). The trim removed 3 bases at V and 10 bases at J, leaving 11 bases unmatched. The CDR3 spells CSARKDREPPEQFF. Here the CDR3 DNA reads TGCAGTGCTAGGAAGGACAGGGAACCGCCAGAGCAGTTCTTC.

V gene TRBV6-1 combines with J gene TRBJ1-5; no reliable D call. V shed 8 bases and J shed 0 bases, with 11 bases lying between them. Germline V lookup: CDR1 MNHNS, CDR2 SASEGT. This CDR3 region has 14 residues. CDR3 sequence: CASLSAYSNQPQHF. CDR3 DNA sequence: TGTGCCAGCTTAAGCGCATATAGCAATCAGCCCCAGCATTTT.

For this clonotype: The junction and the germline gene differ at one end; a read error may be behind it. V gene TRBV2 combines with J gene TRBJ2-5, with a possible D match to TRBD1 (5 bases). This CDR3 has 13 residues. The germline V gene has CDR1 SNHLY and CDR2 FYNNEI. DNA of the CDR3: TGTGTCAGCAGGGCAGACATGCAAGAGACCCAGTACTTC. This sequence encodes CVSRADMQETQYF.

This clonotype occurred a few times. This sequence joins TRBV18 and TRBJ1-2; D is uncertain. Germline assignment: CDR1 KGHSH and CDR2 LQKENI. The CDR3 is 17 residues long. V lost 2 bases, J lost 0 bases, and 16 bases lay in between. The CDR3 sequence is CASSPRSTGDSNYGYTF. In DNA form, the CDR3 reads TGTGCCAGCTCACCAAGGTCCACCGGAGATTCTAACTATGGCTACACCTTC.

This clonotype has a handful of counts. The chain has TRBV9 and TRBJ2-1; D is unresolved. This CDR3 region has 13 residues. Germline assignment: CDR1 SGDLS and CDR2 YYNGEE. Trimming cost V 0 bases and J 9 bases, with 10 bases left between them. In nucleotides, the CDR3 is TGTGCCAGCAGCGTAGTAGAGGCCAGTGAGCAGTTCTTC. Amino acid sequence: CASSVVEASEQFF.

This sequence joins TRBV24-1 and TRBJ2-1; TRBD1 matches at 8 bases. Germline CDR1 is KGHDR and CDR2 is SFDVKD. The CDR3 runs to 15 residues. J was trimmed by 7 bases and V by 6 bases; bases with no gene match: 10. The CDR3 bases are TGTGCCACCAGTAGGTCGGGACAGGAAGGGAATGAGCAGTTCTTC. Its protein is CATSRSGQEGNEQFF.

This clonotype was observed a few times. J is TRBJ2-5 and V is TRBV6-5; 7 nucleotides line up with TRBD1. Looked up from germline, CDR1 is MNHEY and CDR2 is SVGAGI. This CDR3 has 16 residues. The junction had 23 bases not matched to a gene; V was cut back by 8 bases and J by 11 bases. The CDR3 nucleotides are TGTGCCAGCGAAGCTCCGACCGGGACAGATAACAATGAGCAGTACTTC. Amino acids: CASEAPTGTDNNEQYF.

This rearrangement joins TRBV5-1 to TRBJ2-1; possibly TRBD1 or TRBD2 for D (6 bases each). CDR3 length equals 13 residues. V was pared by 4 bases and J by 8 bases, with 13 bases between. The germline CDR1 and CDR2 sequences are SGHRS and YFSETQ. DNA of the CDR3: TGCGCCAGCAGCCCCATCGGGGGCCATGAGCAGTTCTTC. Protein: CASSPIGGHEQFF.

For this clonotype: A read error is possible here, since a much larger clone lies one base away. CDR3 sequence (DNA): TGCAGTGCTAGCTGGGGGGCAGGGGCGGCTGGAAATGAGCAGTACTTC. Amino acids: CSASWGAGAAGNEQYF. The V call is TRBV20-1, the J call TRBJ2-7; D is possibly TRBD1 or TRBD2 (6 bases each). The CDR3 runs to 16 residues. V lost 3 bases and J lost 7, with 25 bases in between. CDR1 and CDR2 (germline): DFQATT, SNEGSKA (reference sequence).

CDR3 coding DNA: TGCAGCGTCCGGGGGACAGTGGTTGGCTACACCTTC. Translated: CSVRGTVVGYTF. This chain joins TRBV29-1 and TRBJ1-2, with 7 nucleotides matching TRBD1. Germline CDR1 SQVTM, CDR2 ANQGSEA. The ends lost 6 bases at V and 7 bases at J; junction bases unmatched: 8. This CDR3 spans 12 amino acids.

This clonotype occurred once. V gene TRBV10-3 combines with J gene TRBJ2-1; TRBD2 matches at 12 bases. Germline-derived CDR1 and CDR2 are ENHRY and SYGVKD. This CDR3 contains 15 residues. The J segment lost 9 bases and the V segment lost 6 bases, leaving 9 bases of the junction unmatched. The CDR3 nucleotides read TGTGCCATCAGCCCCGGACTAGCGGGATTGTGTGAGCAGTTCTTC. Protein sequence: CAISPGLAGLCEQFF.

The rearrangement joins TRBV18 to TRBJ2-5; 11 bases line up with TRBD2. After removal of 0 bases from V and 1 base from J, the junction contained 1 base not matched to a gene. CDR1 KGHSH and CDR2 LQKENI come from the germline V gene. The CDR3 runs 16 residues. Written as DNA, the CDR3 is TGTGCCAGCTCACCACCGGGACTAGCGGCCCAAGAGACCCAGTACTTC. This gives the protein CASSPPGLAAQETQYF.

The chain combines TRBV7-2 with TRBJ2-7; D is unresolved. The CDR3 is 16 amino acids. Germline V gene data show CDR1 as SGHTA and CDR2 as FQGNSA. V was pared by 4 bases and J by 0 bases, with 16 bases between. For the CDR3, the DNA is TGTGCCAGCAGCTGGTTGCCCAGCGACAACTCCTACGAGCAGTACTTC. It encodes CASSWLPSDNSYEQYF. The complete variable domain, with remaining parts taken from reference TRBV7-2 and TRBJ2-7, reads GAGVSQSPSNKVTEKGKDVELRCDPISGHTALYWYRQSLGQGLEFLIYFQGNSAPDKSGLPSDRFSAERTGGSVSTLTIQRTQQEDSAVYLCASSWLPSDNSYEQYFGPGTRLTVT.

Worth noting for this clonotype: One junction end does not reproduce the germline sequence, and a read error may be involved. The chain recombines TRBV7-9 with TRBJ2-1; 8 bases are a match to TRBD2. CDR3 length: 16 residues. CDR1 is SEHNR, CDR2 FQNEAQ, per germline (reference sequence). CDR3 sequence (DNA): TGTTCCAGCATCACTTATGTGTCGGGAGGGCCTCATGAGCAGTTCTTC. Amino acid sequence: CSSITYVSGGPHEQFF.

This chain joins TRBV5-1 and TRBJ1-2; 8 bases align to TRBD1. Trimming removed 4 bases from V and 5 bases from J; junction bases left unmatched: 7. Germline loops: CDR1 SGHRS, CDR2 YFSETQ. This CDR3 is built from 14 residues. In DNA, the CDR3 is TGCGCCAGCAGCGTGGGACAGGCCGAATATGGCTACACCTTC. Protein sequence: CASSVGQAEYGYTF.

This chain connects TRBV6-1 to TRBJ2-1; weak D call: TRBD2 (7 bases). The assigned J gene may be wrong: the sequence end matches TRBJ2-7 better. The CDR3 is 11 amino acids. From germline, CDR1 is MNHNS and CDR2 SASEGT. CDR3 sequence: CASLGGVEQYF. CDR3 DNA: TGTGCCAGCTTAGGGGGGGTTGAGCAGTACTTC.

This clonotype was detected a few times. The rearrangement uses TRBV27 and TRBJ2-1, with 8 bases fitting TRBD2. Germline CDR1 reads MNHEY; CDR2 reads SMNVEV (reference sequence). The CDR3 contains 15 residues. V shed 2 bases, J shed 7 bases, and the junction held 7 bases outside the gene matches. CDR3 region: CASSLGAGGGNEQFF. Here the CDR3 DNA reads TGTGCCAGCAGTTTAGGGGCGGGAGGTGGTAATGAGCAGTTCTTC.

This chain links TRBV7-9 with TRBJ2-1; a weak D match, TRBD1 (5 bases). Near its end, the DNA agrees better with TRBJ2-7, so the J call may be wrong. CDR1 is SEHNR and CDR2 is FQNEAQ in the germline V gene (reference sequence). This CDR3 comprises 13 residues. The CDR3 sequence: CASNTSRVNEQYF. The CDR3 nucleotides read TGTGCCAGCAACACGAGCAGGGTGAATGAGCAGTACTTC.

The V gene is TRBV28, the J gene TRBJ2-5; 11 nucleotides agree with TRBD1. Unmatched junction bases numbered 9, after V lost 5 bases and J lost 4 bases. The CDR3 contains 16 residues. CDR1 and CDR2 from the germline V gene are MDHEN and SYDVKM. For the CDR3, the DNA is TGTGCCAGCAGTCCGTTTGGACAGGGGGCAAGAGAGACCCAGTACTTC. This encodes CASSPFGQGARETQYF. The full variable domain, completed using reference TRBV28 and TRBJ2-5, is DVKVTQSSRYLVKRTGEKVFLECVQDMDHENMFWYRQDPGLGLRLIYFSYDVKMKEKGDIPEGYSVSREKKERFSLILESASTNQTSMYLCASSPFGQGARETQYFGPGTRLLVL.

The chain joins TRBV10-3 to TRBJ2-7, with 10 bases lining up with TRBD2. Trimming at V came to 2 bases and at J to 7 bases, leaving 8 bases not matched to a gene. Germline CDR1 and CDR2: ENHRY and SYGVKD. CDR3 length equals 15 residues. The CDR3 DNA follows: TGTGCCATCAGTGAGGGACTAGCGGCACTCAATGAGCAGTACTTC. It codes for CAISEGLAALNEQYF.

The chain combines TRBV27 with TRBJ2-2; no clear D gene. The CDR3 loop spans 11 amino acids. From germline, CDR1 is MNHEY and CDR2 SMNVEV (reference sequence). The V gene lost 9 bases and the J gene lost 5 bases, with 7 bases spanning the gap. Here the CDR3 DNA reads TGTGCCAGGACGAGAACCGGGGAGCTGTTTTTT. Translated: CARTRTGELFF.

The CDR3 sequence is CASSYRDRGTDSPLHF. CDR3 bases: TGTGCCAGCAGTTACCGGGACAGGGGTACGGATTCACCCCTCCACTTT. The genes are TRBV6-5 and TRBJ1-6, with 10 bases fitting TRBD1. The ends lost 2 bases at V and 8 bases at J; junction bases unmatched: 6. The CDR3 has 16 amino acids. CDR1 is MNHEY, CDR2 SVGAGI, per germline.